Given below is one TCR beta chain in context. V was trimmed by 4 bases and J by 0 bases, leaving 11 bases between them. The CDR3 covers 15 residues. CDR1 MNHEY and CDR2 SMNVEV come from the germline V gene (reference sequence). This specimen belongs to a study of CD8 T cells in Susac syndrome. TEMRA cells were enriched by FACS, while CD8+ and CD4+ T cells were obtained through a negative isolation that was performed magnetically. cDNA came from roughly 0.53 to 1 ug RNA primed by random hexamers. The TCR beta CDR3 was amplified by immunoSEQ multiplex PCR across 54 Vbeta, 13 Jbeta. TCRdb reprocessed the immunoSEQ multiplex PCR reads with MiXCR, giving one entry per CDR3 protein. The repertoire has hundreds of thousands of distinct CDR3 sequences, around 85% of them found once; the top ten carry roughly 0.1%.

The V gene is TRBV27, the J gene TRBJ2-3, with D possibly being TRBD1 (5 bases). Sequenced sample: CD8+ T cells from PBMCs. The TCR was taken from a human donor with multiple sclerosis. In DNA form, the CDR3 reads TGTGCCAGCAGTTCAGACAGTTCTAGCACAGATACGCAGTATTTT. Protein: CASSSDSSSTDTQYF.